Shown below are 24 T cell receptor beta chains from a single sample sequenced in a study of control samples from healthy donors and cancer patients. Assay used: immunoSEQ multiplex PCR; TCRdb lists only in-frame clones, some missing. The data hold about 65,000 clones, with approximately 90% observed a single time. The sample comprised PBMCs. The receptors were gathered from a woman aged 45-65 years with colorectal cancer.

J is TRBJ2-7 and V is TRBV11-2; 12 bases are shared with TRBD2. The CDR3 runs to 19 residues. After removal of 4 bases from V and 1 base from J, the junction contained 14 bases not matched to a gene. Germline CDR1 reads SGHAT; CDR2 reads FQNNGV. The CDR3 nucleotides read TGTGCCAGCAGCTCAAGACTAGCGGGGGCGGGGGGAGTTTCCTACGAGCAGTACTTC. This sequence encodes CASSSRLAGAGGVSYEQYF.

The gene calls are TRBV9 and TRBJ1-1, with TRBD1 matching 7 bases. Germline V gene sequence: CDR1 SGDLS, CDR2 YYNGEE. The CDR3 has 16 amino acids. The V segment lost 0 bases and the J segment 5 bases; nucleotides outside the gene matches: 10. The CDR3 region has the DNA TGTGCCAGCAGCGTAGGGCCAGGGGGTACGATTACTGAAGCTTTCTTT. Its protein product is CASSVGPGGTITEAFF.

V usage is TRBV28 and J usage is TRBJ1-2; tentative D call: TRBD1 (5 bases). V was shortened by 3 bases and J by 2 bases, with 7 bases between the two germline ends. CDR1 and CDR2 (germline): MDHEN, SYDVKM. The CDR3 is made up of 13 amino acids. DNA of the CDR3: TGTGCCAGCAGTTTGGGGGGGAACTATGGCTACACCTTC. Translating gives CASSLGGNYGYTF.

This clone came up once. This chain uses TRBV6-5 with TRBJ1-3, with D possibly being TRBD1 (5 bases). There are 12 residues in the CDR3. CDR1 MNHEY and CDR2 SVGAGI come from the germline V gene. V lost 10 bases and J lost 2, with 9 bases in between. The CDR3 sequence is CAIMTAGNTIYF. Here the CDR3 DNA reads TGTGCCATTATGACAGCTGGAAACACCATATATTTT.

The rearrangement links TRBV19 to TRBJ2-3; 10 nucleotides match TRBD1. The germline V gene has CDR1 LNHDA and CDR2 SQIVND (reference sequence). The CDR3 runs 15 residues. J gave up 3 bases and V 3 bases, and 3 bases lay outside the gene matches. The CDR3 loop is CASSIRQGATDTQYF. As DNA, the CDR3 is TGTGCCAGTAGTATCCGACAGGGGGCTACAGATACGCAGTATTTT.

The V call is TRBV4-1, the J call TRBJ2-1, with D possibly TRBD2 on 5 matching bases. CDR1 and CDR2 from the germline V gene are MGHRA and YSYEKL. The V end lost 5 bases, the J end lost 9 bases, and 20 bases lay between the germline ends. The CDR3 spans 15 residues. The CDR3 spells CASSVFLTVRGEQFF. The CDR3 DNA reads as TGCGCCAGCAGCGTATTCCTGACTGTTCGGGGTGAGCAGTTCTTC.

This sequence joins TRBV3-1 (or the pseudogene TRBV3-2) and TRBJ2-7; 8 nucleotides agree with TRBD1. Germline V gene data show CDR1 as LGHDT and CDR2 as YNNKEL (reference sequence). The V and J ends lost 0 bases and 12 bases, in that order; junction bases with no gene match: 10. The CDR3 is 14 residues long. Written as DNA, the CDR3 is TGTGCCAGCAGCCAAGAGGGCGGGTTGGGACAGGCGTACTTC. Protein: CASSQEGGLGQAYF.

CDR3 DNA: TGCGCCAGCAGCTTGTTAGGTATGGAGACCCAGTACTTC. The encoded protein is CASSLLGMETQYF. The chain joins TRBV5-1 to TRBJ2-5; D ambiguous. CDR3 length: 13 amino acids. V was trimmed by 1 base and J by 5 bases, leaving 9 bases between them. Germline CDR1 reads SGHRS; CDR2 reads YFSETQ.

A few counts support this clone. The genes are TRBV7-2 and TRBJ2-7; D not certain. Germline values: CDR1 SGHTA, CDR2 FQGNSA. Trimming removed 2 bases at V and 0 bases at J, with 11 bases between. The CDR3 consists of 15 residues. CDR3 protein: CASSLTSSDSYEQYF. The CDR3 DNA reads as TGTGCCAGCAGCTTAACGTCCAGCGACTCCTACGAGCAGTACTTC.

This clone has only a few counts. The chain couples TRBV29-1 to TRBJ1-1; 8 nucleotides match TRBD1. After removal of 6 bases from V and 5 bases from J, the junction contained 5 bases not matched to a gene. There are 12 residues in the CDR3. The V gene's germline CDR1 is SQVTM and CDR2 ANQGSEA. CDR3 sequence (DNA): TGCAGCGTCCGGACAGGGTGGACTGAAGCTTTCTTT. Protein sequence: CSVRTGWTEAFF.

The CDR3 region has the DNA TGTGCCAGTAGTATCCCGGGAAATCAGCCCCAGCATTTT. Encoded protein: CASSIPGNQPQHF. The chain employs TRBV19 and TRBJ1-5, with no clear D. Germline values: CDR1 LNHDA, CDR2 SQIVND (reference sequence). The CDR3 has 13 residues. Trimming pared 3 bases from V and 4 bases from J, leaving 7 bases between.

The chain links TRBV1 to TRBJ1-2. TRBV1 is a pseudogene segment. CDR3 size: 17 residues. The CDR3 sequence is CTSSPARRDKLNYGYTF. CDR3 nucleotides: TGCACCAGCAGCCCCGCCAGGAGAGATAAACTTAACTATGGCTACACCTTC.

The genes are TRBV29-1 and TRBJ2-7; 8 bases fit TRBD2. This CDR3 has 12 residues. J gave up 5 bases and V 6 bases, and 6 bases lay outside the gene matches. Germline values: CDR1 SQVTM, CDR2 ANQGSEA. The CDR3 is CSVDAGGNEQYF. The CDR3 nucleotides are TGCAGCGTGGACGCGGGGGGCAACGAGCAGTACTTC.

The CDR3 DNA reads TGTGCCAGCAGCTTAGGTGAGCCGAGCTCCTACGAGCAGTACTTC. It translates to CASSLGEPSSYEQYF. The chain links TRBV7-9 to TRBJ2-7, with D uncertain. V was cut by 1 base and J by 0 bases, with 10 bases left in between. CDR1 and CDR2 (germline): SEHNR, FQNEAQ (reference sequence). This CDR3 is built from 15 residues.

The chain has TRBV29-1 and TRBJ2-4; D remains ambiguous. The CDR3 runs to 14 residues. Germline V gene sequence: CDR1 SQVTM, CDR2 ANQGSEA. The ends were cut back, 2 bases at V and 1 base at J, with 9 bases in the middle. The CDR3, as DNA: TGCAGCGTTGAATACGAGGTTGCCAAAAACATTCAGTACTTC. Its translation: CSVEYEVAKNIQYF.

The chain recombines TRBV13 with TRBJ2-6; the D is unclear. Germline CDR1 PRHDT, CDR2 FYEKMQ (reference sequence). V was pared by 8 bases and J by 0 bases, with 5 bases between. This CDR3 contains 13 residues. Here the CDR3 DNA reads TGTGCCAGCGGGCGCTCTGGGGCCAACGTCCTGACTTTC. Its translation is CASGRSGANVLTF.

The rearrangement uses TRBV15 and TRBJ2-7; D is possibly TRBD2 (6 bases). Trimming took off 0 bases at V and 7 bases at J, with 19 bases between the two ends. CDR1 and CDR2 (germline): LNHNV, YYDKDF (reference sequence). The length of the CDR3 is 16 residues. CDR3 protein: CATSRERTTSYGEQYF. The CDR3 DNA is TGTGCCACCAGCAGAGAACGGACTACCTCCTACGGAGAGCAGTACTTC.

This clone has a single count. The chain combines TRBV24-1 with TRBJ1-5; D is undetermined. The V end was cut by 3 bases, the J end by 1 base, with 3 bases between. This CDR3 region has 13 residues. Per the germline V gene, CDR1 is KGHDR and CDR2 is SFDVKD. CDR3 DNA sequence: TGTGCCACCAGTGATAGCAGCAATCAGCCCCAGCATTTT. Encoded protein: CATSDSSNQPQHF.

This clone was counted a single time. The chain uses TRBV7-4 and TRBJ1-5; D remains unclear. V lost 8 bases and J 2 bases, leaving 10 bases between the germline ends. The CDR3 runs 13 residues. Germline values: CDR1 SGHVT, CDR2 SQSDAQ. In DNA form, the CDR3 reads TGTGCCAGCCCAGACCCGGGCAATCAGCCCCAGCATTTT. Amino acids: CASPDPGNQPQHF.

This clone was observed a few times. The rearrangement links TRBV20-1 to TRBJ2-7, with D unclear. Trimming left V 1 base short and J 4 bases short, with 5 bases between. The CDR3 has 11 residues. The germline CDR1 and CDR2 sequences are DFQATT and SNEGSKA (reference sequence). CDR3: CSARGVYEQYF. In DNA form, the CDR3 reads TGCAGTGCTAGAGGTGTGTACGAGCAGTACTTC.

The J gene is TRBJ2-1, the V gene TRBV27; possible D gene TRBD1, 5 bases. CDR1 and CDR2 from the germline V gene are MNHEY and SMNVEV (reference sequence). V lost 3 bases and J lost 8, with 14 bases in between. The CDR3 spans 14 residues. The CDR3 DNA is TGTGCCAGCAGTTTTGGACACTCTAGGGATGAGCAGTTCTTC. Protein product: CASSFGHSRDEQFF.

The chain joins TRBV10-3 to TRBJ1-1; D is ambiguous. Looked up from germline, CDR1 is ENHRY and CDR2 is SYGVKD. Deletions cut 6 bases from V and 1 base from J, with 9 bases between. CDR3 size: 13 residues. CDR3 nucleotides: TGTGCCATCAGATTGACAAAGAACACTGAAGCTTTCTTT. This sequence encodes CAIRLTKNTEAFF.

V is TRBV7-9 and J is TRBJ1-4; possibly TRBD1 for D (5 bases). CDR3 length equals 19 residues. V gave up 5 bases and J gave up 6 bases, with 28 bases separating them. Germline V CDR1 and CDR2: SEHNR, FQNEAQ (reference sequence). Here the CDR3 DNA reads TGTGCCAGCAGCCCCCAGGACGGTTCGGCTGCTACAGGTTATGAAAAACTGTTTTTT. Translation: CASSPQDGSAATGYEKLFF.

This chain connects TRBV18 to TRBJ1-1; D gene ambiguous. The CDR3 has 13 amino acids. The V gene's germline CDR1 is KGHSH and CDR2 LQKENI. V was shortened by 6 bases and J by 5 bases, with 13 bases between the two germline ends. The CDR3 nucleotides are TGTGCCAGCTCCCCCACGATTGGTACTGAAGCTTTCTTT. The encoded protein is CASSPTIGTEAFF.